This TCR beta chain was identified in a study of blood T cell repertoires in COVID-19 (TCRdb year 2020). Notes on the research overall: The collaborator samples originated in the United States, Italy and Spain and spanned the acute and convalescent phases of COVID-19. The material from the prospective study consisted of cDNA or gDNA derived from T cells, B-cell-depleted T cells, or PBMCs. The dataset comprised deeply sampled blood TCRbeta repertoires from subjects exposed to, actively infected with, or recovered from COVID-19. The repertoires were released in a freely available public database meant as a resource for research on the immune response to SARS-CoV-2. Samples came from the ongoing ImmuneRACE study (first 160 participants) plus 1,254 subjects from 6 global collaborators. The sample metadata nearly always contained a de-identified subject ID, COVID-19 status, age in years and sex. Where available, HLA class I and class II types were taken from metadata supplied by the sample provider and were not determined by assay-based typing.

A note on this clone: What this receptor recognizes is not known. Per-nucleotide qualities are absent, and no much larger clonotype sits a single base away.

TCRbeta CDR3 regions were amplified from genomic DNA by means of the immunoSEQ Assay, a bias-controlled multiplex PCR. Under the source paper's analysis protocol: The number of nucleated cells in each sample was estimated from the amplification of reference gene primers within the assay. To quantify the absolute abundance of each unique TCRbeta CDR3 rearrangement, sequence reads were collapsed and filtered. For each sample, productive Simpson clonality was calculated as the square root of Simpson's diversity index across productive rearrangements. In TCRdb, the immuneACCESS table is reduced to in-frame sequences with V and J assigned. These tables do not hold every clone; where another copy was compared, an unresolved V gene accounts for under half, and the others remain unexplained. The V and J calls and the clone size are those of that table, but D and trimming were determined from the DNA. Counted in this sample were roughly 250,000 clones; roughly nine tenths of them appeared once. The ten most abundant clones make up 10% to 15% of the sample.

What the work shows at the level of the full study, not this receptor alone: How much clinical and demographic metadata was included differed by source and by participant, and the metadata was provided uncurated.

At one collaborating source in Seattle, patients were enrolled during active infection and were followed longitudinally through the course of disease. Each collaborating institution followed its own protocols to collect whole blood in K2EDTA tubes. For TCRbeta analysis, collaborator samples were shipped as frozen whole blood, as isolated PBMCs, or as DNA extracted from either sample type. V is pared back by 2 bases and J by 10 bases, with 12 bases lying between the germline termini. Counted from cysteine to phenylalanine, this CDR3 has 13 amino acids. The read is trimmed to its CDR3 DNA, 39 bases read in frame from base 1. From the germline V gene, CDR1 is MNHEY and CDR2 is SVGAGI.

The sequence was collected from a young woman with COVID-19, enrolled during active disease. The chain uses TRBV6-5 and TRBJ2-1; the D gene is perhaps TRBD2, on 5 matching bases. The sample comprised peripheral blood. The CDR3 is CASSYRTGGEQFF. The nucleotides are TGTGCCAGCAGTTACAGGACCGGCGGGGAGCAGTTCTTC.